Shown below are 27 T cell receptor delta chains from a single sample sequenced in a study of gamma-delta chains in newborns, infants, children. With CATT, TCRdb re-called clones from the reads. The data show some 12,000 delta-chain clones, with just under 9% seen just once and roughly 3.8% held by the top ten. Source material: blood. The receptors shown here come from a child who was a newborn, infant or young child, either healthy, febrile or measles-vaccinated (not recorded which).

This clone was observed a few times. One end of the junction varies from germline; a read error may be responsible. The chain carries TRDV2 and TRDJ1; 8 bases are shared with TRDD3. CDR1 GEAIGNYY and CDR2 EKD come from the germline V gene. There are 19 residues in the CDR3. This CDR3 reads CACAGIRHYRSDDTDKLIF. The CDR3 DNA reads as TGTGCCTGTGCTGGGATACGCCATTACCGTTCCGATGACACTGATAAACTCATCTTT.

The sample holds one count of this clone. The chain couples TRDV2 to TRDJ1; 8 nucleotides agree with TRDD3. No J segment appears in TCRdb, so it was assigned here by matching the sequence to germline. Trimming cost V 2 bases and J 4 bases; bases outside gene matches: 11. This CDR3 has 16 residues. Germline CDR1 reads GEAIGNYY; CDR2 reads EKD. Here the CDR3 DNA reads TGTGCCTGTGACATACTGGGGGGAACCACCATCGATAAACTCATCTTT. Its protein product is CACDILGGTTIDKLIF.

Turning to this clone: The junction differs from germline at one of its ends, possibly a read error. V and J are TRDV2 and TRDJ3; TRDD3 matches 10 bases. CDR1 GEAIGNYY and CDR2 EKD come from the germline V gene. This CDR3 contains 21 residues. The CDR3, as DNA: TGTGCCTGTGACACCGTACTGGGGGATTCCGAGCTCAAATGGGTCACCCGACAGATGTTTTTC. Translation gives CACDTVLGDSELKWVTRQMFF.

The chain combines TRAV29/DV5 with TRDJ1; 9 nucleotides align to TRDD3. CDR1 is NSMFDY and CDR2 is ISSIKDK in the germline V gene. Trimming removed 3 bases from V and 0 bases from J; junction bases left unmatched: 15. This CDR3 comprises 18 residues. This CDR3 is CAATTFLTGGMYTDKLIF. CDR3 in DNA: TGTGCAGCAACCACTTTCCTGACTGGGGGAATGTACACCGATAAACTCATCTTT.

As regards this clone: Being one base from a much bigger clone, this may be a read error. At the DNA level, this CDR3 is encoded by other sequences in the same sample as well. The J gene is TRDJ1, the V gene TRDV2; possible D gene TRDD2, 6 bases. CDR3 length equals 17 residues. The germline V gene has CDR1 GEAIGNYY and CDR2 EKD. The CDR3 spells CACDTVGASSYTDKLIF. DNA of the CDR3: TGCGCCTGTGACACCGTCGGGGCCTCTTCCTACACCGATAAACTCATCTTT.

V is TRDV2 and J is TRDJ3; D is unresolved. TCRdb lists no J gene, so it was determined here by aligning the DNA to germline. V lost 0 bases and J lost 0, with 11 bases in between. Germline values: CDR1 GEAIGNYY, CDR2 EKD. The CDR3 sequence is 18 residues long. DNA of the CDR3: TGTGCCTGTGACACCGGCGGGGCTAGCTCCTGGGACACCCGACAGATGTTTTTC. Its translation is CACDTGGASSWDTRQMFF.

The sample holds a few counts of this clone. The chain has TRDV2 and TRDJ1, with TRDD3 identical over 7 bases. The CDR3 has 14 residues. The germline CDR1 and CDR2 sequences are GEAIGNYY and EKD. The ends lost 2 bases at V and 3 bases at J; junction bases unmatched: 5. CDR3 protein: CACDRVGEADKLIF. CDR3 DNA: TGTGCCTGTGACAGAGTGGGGGAGGCCGATAAACTCATCTTT.

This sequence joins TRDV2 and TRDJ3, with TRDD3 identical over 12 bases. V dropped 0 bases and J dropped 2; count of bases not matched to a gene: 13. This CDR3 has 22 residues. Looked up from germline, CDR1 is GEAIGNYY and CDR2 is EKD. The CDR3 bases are TGTGCCTGTGACACCGTGGAGGCTGGGGGATACGCCCTGCCCTGGGACACCCGACAGATGTTTTTC. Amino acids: CACDTVEAGGYALPWDTRQMFF.

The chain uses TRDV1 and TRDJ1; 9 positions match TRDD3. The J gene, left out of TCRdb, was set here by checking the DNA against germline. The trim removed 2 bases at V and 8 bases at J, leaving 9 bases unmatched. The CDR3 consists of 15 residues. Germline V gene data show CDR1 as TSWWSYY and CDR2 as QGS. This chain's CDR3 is CALGESGDTTSKLIF. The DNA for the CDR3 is TGTGCTCTTGGGGAATCGGGGGATACAACGTCGAAACTCATCTTT.

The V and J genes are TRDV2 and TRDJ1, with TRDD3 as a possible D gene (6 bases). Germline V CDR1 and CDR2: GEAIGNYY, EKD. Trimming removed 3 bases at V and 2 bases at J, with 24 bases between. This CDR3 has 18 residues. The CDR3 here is CACDALLEDTKGTDKLIF. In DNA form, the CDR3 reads TGTGCCTGTGACGCTCTACTGGAGGATACAAAGGGAACCGATAAACTCATCTTT.

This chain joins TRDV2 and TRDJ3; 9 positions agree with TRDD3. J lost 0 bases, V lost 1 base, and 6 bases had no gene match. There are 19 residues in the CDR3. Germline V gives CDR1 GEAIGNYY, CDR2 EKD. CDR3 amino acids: CACDTPTGGRSWDTRQMFF. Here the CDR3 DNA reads TGTGCCTGTGACACTCCGACTGGGGGACGCTCCTGGGACACCCGACAGATGTTTTTC.

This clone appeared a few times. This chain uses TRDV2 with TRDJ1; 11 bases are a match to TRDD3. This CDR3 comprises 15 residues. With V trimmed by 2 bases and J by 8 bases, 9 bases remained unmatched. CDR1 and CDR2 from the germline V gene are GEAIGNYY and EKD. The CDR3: CACDRLGDTTHKLIF. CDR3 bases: TGTGCCTGTGACAGGCTGGGGGATACCACCCACAAACTCATCTTT.

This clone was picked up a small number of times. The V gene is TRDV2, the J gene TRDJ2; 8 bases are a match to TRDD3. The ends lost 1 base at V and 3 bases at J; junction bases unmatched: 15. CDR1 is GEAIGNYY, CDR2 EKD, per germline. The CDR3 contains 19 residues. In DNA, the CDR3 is TGTGCCTGTGACACTCTAGGAACTGGGGGCCCAGGGCTGACAGCACAACTCTTCTTT. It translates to CACDTLGTGGPGLTAQLFF.

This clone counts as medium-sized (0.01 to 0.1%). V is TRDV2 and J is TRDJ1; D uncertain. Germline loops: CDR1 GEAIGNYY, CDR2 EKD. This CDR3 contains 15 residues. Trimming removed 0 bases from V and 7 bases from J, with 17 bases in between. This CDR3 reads CACDTVNDRGSKLIF. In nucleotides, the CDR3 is TGTGCCTGTGACACCGTGAACGATCGTGGGAGTAAACTCATCTTT.

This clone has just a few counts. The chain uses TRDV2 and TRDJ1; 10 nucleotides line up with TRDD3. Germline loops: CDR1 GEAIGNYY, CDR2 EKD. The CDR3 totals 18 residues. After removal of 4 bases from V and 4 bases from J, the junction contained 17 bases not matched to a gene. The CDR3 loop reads CACEDLVLGDSGIDKLIF. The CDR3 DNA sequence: TGTGCCTGTGAGGATTTAGTACTGGGGGATTCGGGGATCGATAAACTCATCTTT.

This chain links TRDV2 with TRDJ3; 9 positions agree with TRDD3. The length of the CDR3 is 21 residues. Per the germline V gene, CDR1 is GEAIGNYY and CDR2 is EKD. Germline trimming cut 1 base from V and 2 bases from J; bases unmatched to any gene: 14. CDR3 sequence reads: CACDTIDGTGGQAWDTRQMFF. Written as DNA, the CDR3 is TGTGCCTGTGACACTATCGATGGTACTGGGGGACAAGCCTGGGACACCCGACAGATGTTTTTC.

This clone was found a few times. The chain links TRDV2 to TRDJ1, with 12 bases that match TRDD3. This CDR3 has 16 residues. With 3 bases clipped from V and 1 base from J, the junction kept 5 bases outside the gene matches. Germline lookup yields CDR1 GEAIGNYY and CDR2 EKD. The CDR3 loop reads CACDVLGDTVTDKLIF. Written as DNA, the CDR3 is TGTGCCTGTGACGTACTGGGGGATACAGTCACCGATAAACTCATCTTT.

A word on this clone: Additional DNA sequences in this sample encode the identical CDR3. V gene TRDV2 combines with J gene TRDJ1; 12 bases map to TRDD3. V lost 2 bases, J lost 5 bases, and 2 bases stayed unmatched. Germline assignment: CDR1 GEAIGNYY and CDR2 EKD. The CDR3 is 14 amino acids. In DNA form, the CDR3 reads TGTGCCTGTGACAGGCTGGGGGATACGGATAAACTCATCTTT. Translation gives CACDRLGDTDKLIF.

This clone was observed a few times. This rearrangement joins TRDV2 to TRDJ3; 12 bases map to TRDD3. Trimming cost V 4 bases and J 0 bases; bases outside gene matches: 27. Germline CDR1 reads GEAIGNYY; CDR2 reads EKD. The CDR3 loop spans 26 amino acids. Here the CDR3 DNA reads TGTGCCTGTGATTACCTTCCTACGGTACTGGGGGATACCCCCCGGCGGAGCTCCTGGGACACCCGACAGATGTTTTTC. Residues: CACDYLPTVLGDTPRRSSWDTRQMFF.

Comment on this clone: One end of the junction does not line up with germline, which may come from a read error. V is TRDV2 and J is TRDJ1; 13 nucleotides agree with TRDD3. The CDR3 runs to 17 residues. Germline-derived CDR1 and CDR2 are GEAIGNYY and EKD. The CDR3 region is CACDVLGDTAYTDKLIF. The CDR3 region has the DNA TGTGCCTGTGACGTACTGGGGGATACGGCGTACACCGACAAACTCATCTTT.

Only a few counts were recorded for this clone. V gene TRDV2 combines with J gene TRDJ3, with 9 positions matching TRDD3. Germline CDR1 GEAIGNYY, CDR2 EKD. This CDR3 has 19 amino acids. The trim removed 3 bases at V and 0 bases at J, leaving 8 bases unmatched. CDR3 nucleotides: TGTGCCTGTGACTCGCTGGGGGATTTGAGCTCCTGGGACACCCGACAGATGTTTTTC. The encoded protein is CACDSLGDLSSWDTRQMFF.

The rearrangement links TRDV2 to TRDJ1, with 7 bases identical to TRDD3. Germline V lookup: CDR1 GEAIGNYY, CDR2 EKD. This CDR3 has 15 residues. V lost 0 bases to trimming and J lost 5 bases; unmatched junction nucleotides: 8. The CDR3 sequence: CACDTVSLLGDKLIF. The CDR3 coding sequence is TGTGCCTGTGACACCGTTTCCTTACTGGGGGATAAACTCATCTTT.

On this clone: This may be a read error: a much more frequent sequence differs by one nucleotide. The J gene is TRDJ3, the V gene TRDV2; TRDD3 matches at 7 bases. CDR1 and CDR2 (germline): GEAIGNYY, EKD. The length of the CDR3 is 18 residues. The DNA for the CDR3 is TGTGCCTGTGAGCCGGTGGGGGAGAGCTCCTGGGGCACCCGACAGATGTTTTTC. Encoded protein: CACEPVGESSWGTRQMFF.

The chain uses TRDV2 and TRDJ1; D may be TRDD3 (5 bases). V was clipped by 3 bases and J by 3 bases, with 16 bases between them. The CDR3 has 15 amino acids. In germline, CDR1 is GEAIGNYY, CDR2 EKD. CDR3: CACDPLFPGADKLIF. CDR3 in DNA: TGTGCCTGTGACCCTCTTTTCCCGGGGGCCGATAAACTCATCTTT.

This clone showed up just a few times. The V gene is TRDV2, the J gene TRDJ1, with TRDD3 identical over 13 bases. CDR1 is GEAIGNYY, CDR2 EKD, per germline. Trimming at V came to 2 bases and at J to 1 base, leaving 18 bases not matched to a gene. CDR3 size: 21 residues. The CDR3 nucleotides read TGTGCCTGTGACATTGTGTCATCTTTACTGGGGGATACGGTTGGCACCGATAAACTCATCTTT. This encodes CACDIVSSLLGDTVGTDKLIF.

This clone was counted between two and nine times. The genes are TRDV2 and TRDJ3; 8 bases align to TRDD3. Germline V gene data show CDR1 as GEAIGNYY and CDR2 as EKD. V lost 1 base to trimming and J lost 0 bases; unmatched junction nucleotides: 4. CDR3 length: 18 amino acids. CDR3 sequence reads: CACDTTGGSSWDTRQMFF. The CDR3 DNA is TGTGCCTGTGACACGACTGGGGGGAGCTCCTGGGACACCCGACAGATGTTTTTC.

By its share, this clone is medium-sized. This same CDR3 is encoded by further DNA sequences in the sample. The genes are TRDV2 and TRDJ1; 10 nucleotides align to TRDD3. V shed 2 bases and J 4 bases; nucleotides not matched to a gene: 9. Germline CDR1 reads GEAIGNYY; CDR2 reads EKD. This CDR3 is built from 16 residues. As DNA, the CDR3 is TGTGCCTGTGACAACCTACTGGGGGATCATGGCGATAAACTCATCTTT. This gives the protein CACDNLLGDHGDKLIF.